Listed below are T cell receptor beta chains from one sample, sequenced in a study of OX40 agonist ivuxolimab in advanced cancers. The protocol was immunoSEQ multiplex PCR, while the TCRdb copy is restricted to in-frame clones and leaves out a portion. The sample contains about 33,000 clones, approximately 89% of which appear only once. The source material was CD4+ or CD8+ T cells sorted from blood, sampled in a trial of the OX40 agonist ivuxolimab. All receptors derive from an adult with an advanced solid tumor such as melanoma, head and neck, liver or kidney cancer. Both conserved end residues are part of each CDR3. Each record gives: clone size, J gene, V gene, D gene, CDR3 DNA, CDR3 protein. D genes are given only for firm matches. Some rows mark clone size as missing; the rest say once, few, many or name a class of expanded clone.

>.|TRBJ2-1|TRBV5-6|TRBD2
TGTGCCAGCAGTTTACTAGCGGGAGGCTACAATGAGCAGTTCTTC
CASSLLAGGYNEQFF
>.|TRBJ1-2|TRBV6-1|TRBD1
TGTGCCAGCAGTGAACGGCAGGGGGCTTCTTATGGCTACACCTTC
CASSERQGASYGYTF
>once|TRBJ2-3|TRBV7-3|.
TGTGCCAGCAGCTTAGGGGGCGGGAAAGATACGCAGTATTTT
CASSLGGGKDTQYF
>.|TRBJ2-4|TRBV5-6|TRBD1
TGTGCCAGCAGCCAAGGACAGGGCCTAGCCAAAAACATTCAGTACTTC
CASSQGQGLAKNIQYF
>.|TRBJ1-5|TRBV6-5|.
TGTGCCAGCAGTTACTCGGGGCAGAACGGGAATCAGCCCCAGCATTTT
CASSYSGQNGNQPQHF
>.|TRBJ1-3|TRBV10-2|.
TGCGCCAGCAGTCCGAGTGCCCGGGCCTCTGGAAACACCATATATTTT
CASSPSARASGNTIYF
>.|TRBJ1-1|TRBV7-2|.
TGTGCCAGCAGCCTCAGTCACCTCAGGGGGAACACTGAAGCTTTCTTT
CASSLSHLRGNTEAFF
>.|TRBJ1-1|TRBV5-1|TRBD1
TGCGCCAGCAGCGCCCTAACTACGGGACAGGGGGCGAAGAATGCACTGCCTGAAGCTTTCTTT
CASSALTTGQGAKNALPEAFF
>few|TRBJ2-3|TRBV5-1|.
TGCGCCAGCAGCTTCAATGCCCCCAACACAGATACGCAGTATTTT
CASSFNAPNTDTQYF
>.|TRBJ1-2|TRBV7-2|TRBD1
TGTGCCAGCAGCCACGGGACAGGGGTAGGCTACACCTTC
CASSHGTGVGYTF
>.|TRBJ2-1|TRBV7-6|TRBD2
TGTGCCAGCAGCCCGAAGACTAGCGGGAGCGGTCCGGGTGAGCAGTTCTTC
CASSPKTSGSGPGEQFF
>.|TRBJ1-2|TRBV28|.
TGTGCCAGCGGACCGGTGTCGGGCTACACCTTC
CASGPVSGYTF
>.|TRBJ2-1|TRBV10-1|TRBD2
TGCGCCAGCAGTGCTAGCGGGGGGAACTTAAATGAGCAGTTCTTC
CASSASGGNLNEQFF
>.|TRBJ2-1|TRBV5-6|TRBD2
TGTGCCAGCAGTCGGACTAGCGGGAGCTCCTACAATGAGCAGTTCTTC
CASSRTSGSSYNEQFF
>.|TRBJ2-1|TRBV7-7|.
TGTGCCAGCAGCCCCACTGTAGGAGGGTCGAGAGCAATCGAGCAGTTCTTC
CASSPTVGGSRAIEQFF
>.|TRBJ2-3|TRBV10-2|.
TGCGCCAGCGCTCCAGAGGTCGGCACAGATACGCAGTATTTT
CASAPEVGTDTQYF
>.|TRBJ1-5|TRBV6-5|TRBD1
TGTGCCAGCAGTTACGGAGGGGGCGATCAGCCCCAGCATTTT
CASSYGGGDQPQHF
>.|TRBJ2-1|TRBV10-3|.
TGTGCCATCAGTGTAAAAAAGACCTCCTACAATGAGCAGTTCTTC
CAISVKKTSYNEQFF
>once|TRBJ2-3|TRBV7-9|TRBD2
TGTGCCAGCAGCTCATTAGCGGGAGGGCAGTATTTT
CASSSLAGGQYF
>.|TRBJ1-4|TRBV28|.
TGTGCAGTCGGGGAAAAACTGTTTTTT
CAVGEKLFF
>.|TRBJ2-7|TRBV27|TRBD1
TGTGCCAGCAGTTTAATACAGGGGGCCCACGAGCAGTACTTC
CASSLIQGAHEQYF
>.|TRBJ2-1|TRBV12-2|.
TGTGCAAGTCGCTTAGCCTCCGGGACTAGCGGGAATTCCTACAATGAGCAGTTCTTC
CASRLASGTSGNSYNEQFF
>.|TRBJ2-7|TRBV28|.
TGTGCCAGCAGTTTATGGACAGCCCTCAGGGACGAGCAGTACTTC
CASSLWTALRDEQYF
>.|TRBJ2-1|TRBV6-1|TRBD2
TGTGCCAGCACCGGACTAGCGGGAGCTGGTGAGCAGTTCTTC
CASTGLAGAGEQFF
>.|TRBJ2-5|TRBV13|TRBD2
TGTGCCAGCAGCCAACGGGGACTAGCGGGAGGTAAGAGCGGAGAGACCCAGTACTTC
CASSQRGLAGGKSGETQYF
>.|TRBJ1-2|TRBV28|.
TGTGCCAGCAGTTTAAGTGACAGATATGGCTACACCTTC
CASSLSDRYGYTF
>.|TRBJ1-6|TRBV2|.
TGTGCCAGCAGTGAAGAACAGGGTAAAAATTCACCCCTCCACTTT
CASSEEQGKNSPLHF
>.|TRBJ2-5|TRBV7-6|TRBD2
TGTGCCAGCAGGCTAGGGACTAGTCGCGTGGAGACCCAGTACTTC
CASRLGTSRVETQYF
>.|TRBJ1-4|TRBV21-1|.
TGTGCCAGCAGGAATCCCTCCGGTACAGACCAAACTAATGAAAAACTGTTTTTT
CASRNPSGTDQTNEKLFF
>.|TRBJ2-2|TRBV15|.
TGTGCCACCAGCAGAGTGGGGGCCGGGGAGCTGTTTTTT
CATSRVGAGELFF
>.|TRBJ1-3|TRBV5-6|.
TGTGCCAGCAGGCGGACATATGGAAACACCATATATTTT
CASRRTYGNTIYF
>.|TRBJ2-6|TRBV11-3|.
TGTGCCAGCAGCCCAGGGGGGTCTGGGGCCAACGTCCTGACTTTC
CASSPGGSGANVLTF
>.|TRBJ1-1|TRBV5-1|.
TGCGCCAGCAGCTTGGCGACAGGGAACACTGAAGCTTTCTTT
CASSLATGNTEAFF
>once|TRBJ1-6|TRBV5-4|TRBD1
TGTGCCAGCAGCTCCCAGACAGGGCCGATGTCCTCGTTTAATTCACCCCTCCACTTT
CASSSQTGPMSSFNSPLHF
>.|TRBJ2-2|TRBV5-1|.
TGCGCCAGCAGCTTGCTCGTGGGGGGGGCCCTCACCGGGGAGCTGTTTTTT
CASSLLVGGALTGELFF
>.|TRBJ2-4|TRBV18|.
TGTGCCAGCTCACCAACAGCAATCAAAAACATTCAGTACTTC
CASSPTAIKNIQYF
>.|TRBJ1-5|TRBV9|.
TGTGCCAGCAGCGCAAATCTGGATAGCAATCAGCCCCAGCATTTT
CASSANLDSNQPQHF
>.|TRBJ2-3|TRBV19|TRBD2
TGTGCCAGTAATAGCGGGGGGGCTAGCACAGATACGCAGTATTTT
CASNSGGASTDTQYF
>.|TRBJ2-5|TRBV10-1|.
TGCGCCAGCAGTGAGTCCCGGGGTCAAGAGACCCAGTACTTC
CASSESRGQETQYF
>.|TRBJ2-7|TRBV4-1|.
TGCGCCAGCAGCCGAGACAGAGACTACGAGCAGTACTTC
CASSRDRDYEQYF
>.|TRBJ2-7|TRBV4-1|TRBD2
TGCGCCAGCAGCCCAGATAGCGGGGCCCTCTCCTACGAGCAGTACTTC
CASSPDSGALSYEQYF
>.|TRBJ1-3|TRBV11-2|.
TGTGCCAGCAGCTTAGTATCCAGGGTCGAAAACACCATATATTTT
CASSLVSRVENTIYF
>.|TRBJ1-2|TRBV5-5|TRBD1
TGTGCCAGCAGCTTGTCGGACAGGGGGTTTGGCTACACCTTC
CASSLSDRGFGYTF
>.|TRBJ1-1|TRBV6-6|.
TGTGCCAGCAGTGCTCGGAACACTGAAGCTTTCTTT
CASSARNTEAFF
>.|TRBJ1-4|TRBV30|.
TGTGCCTGGAGTGCGGACCTCAAGGGTGAAAAACTGTTTTTT
CAWSADLKGEKLFF
>.|TRBJ1-2|TRBV4-1|TRBD1
TGCGCCAGCAGCCGCGACAGGGGAACGAGTTATGGCTACACCTTC
CASSRDRGTSYGYTF
>.|TRBJ2-5|TRBV9|.
TGTGCCAGCAGCGTAGGGGGTGAAGAGACCCAGTACTTC
CASSVGGEETQYF
>once|TRBJ2-5|TRBV5-1|.
TGCGCCAGCAACAGGGTGGGGGAGACCCAGTACTTC
CASNRVGETQYF
>.|TRBJ2-7|TRBV28|.
TGTGCCAGCAGTCTCCCCCCCGGGTTGTCCTACGAGCAGTACTTC
CASSLPPGLSYEQYF
>.|TRBJ2-5|TRBV9|TRBD1
TGTGCCAGCAGCCGGGACAGGGTGGCCCAGTACTTC
CASSRDRVAQYF
>.|TRBJ1-1|TRBV28|.
TGTGCCAGCAGTTTACGACGGGTGAACACTGAAGCTTTCTTT
CASSLRRVNTEAFF
>.|TRBJ1-2|TRBV5-4|.
TGTGCCAGCAGCTTGGAAAGGGCAAACTATGGCTACACCTTC
CASSLERANYGYTF
>.|TRBJ2-3|TRBV5-1|.
TGCGCCAGCAGCCCTAGCGCAAATACGCAGTATTTT
CASSPSANTQYF
>once|TRBJ1-2|TRBV29-1|TRBD1
TGCAGCGTATCATCAGGACAGGACCGACGTGGCTACACCTTC
CSVSSGQDRRGYTF
>once|TRBJ1-1|TRBV19|TRBD1
TGTGCCAGTACCCCCCAGCAGTACAGGGGCATGAACACTGAAGCTTTCTTT
CASTPQQYRGMNTEAFF